Included here is one TCR beta chain sequence, with context. As yet, its antigen is unknown. The sample belongs to a study of cytomegalovirus exposure and HLA in healthy donors. Study overall: Among the approximately 400 donors who were genotyped, roughly 85% fell in the genetic ancestry cluster that is associated with self-reported Caucasian donors. Study-wide results and caveats: In a later analysis, at a false discovery rate of 0.05, 15,000 to 20,000 TCR beta sequences matched HLA alleles. Later, TCR association rates were found to vary by HLA locus, highest for DRB1 and lowest for HLA-C. Clonal expansion was found to be greater in HLA-associated TCR beta chains than in equally common others in a later analysis.

PCR was performed using 60 Vbeta and 13 Jbeta primers. The protocol was immunoSEQ multiplex PCR, while the TCRdb copy is restricted to in-frame clones and leaves out a portion. The sample has 100,000 or so clones; 76% are singletons. The germline gives CDR1 SGHTA, CDR2 FQGTGA. The CDR3 length is 12 residues. Deletions cut 2 bases from V and 10 bases from J, with 11 bases between. The sequence came from a man aged 25 to 40 in good health and CMV-seropositive. The source material was PBMCs. The rearrangement joins TRBV7-3 to TRBJ1-1; D may be TRBD1 (5 bases). In nucleotides, the CDR3 is TGTGCCAGCAGCTTAGGGGCTGAGCCAGCTTTCTTT. This sequence encodes CASSLGAEPAFF.